The 18 T cell receptor beta chains presented below share a single source sample, sequenced in a study of read filtering for tumor transcriptome and immune sequencing (TCRdb year 2020). Sequenced using an Illumina HiSeq 4000. The Immunoverse kit was used to build TCR libraries from approximately 410 ng RNA, with molecular barcoded adaptors covering alpha/delta and beta/gamma chains. The public reads were reanalyzed by TCRdb: fastp trimming at Q25, MiXCR alignment, in-frame beta chains only. Entries are consolidated by CDR3 protein sequence, retaining the most common genes and DNA. The sample yields approximately 90,000 distinct CDR3 sequences; roughly an eighth were counted once. The ten largest clones take up just under 15% of the sample. Source material: a population of CD138-negative cells sorted from bone marrow. Reading the label with the study, this specimen's cell subset or site is: bone marrow mononuclear cells depleted of CD138+ plasma/myeloma cells by negative magnetic selection. Every receptor here comes from a donor older than 35 with multiple myeloma.

On this clonotype: A much more abundant neighbour one base away suggests this may be a read error. The chain couples TRBV6-2 or TRBV6-3 to TRBJ2-2; the D is unclear. From germline, CDR1 is MNHEY and CDR2 SVGEGT. The CDR3 spans 13 residues. DNA of the CDR3: TGTGCCAGCAGTTCGGACGGCACCTGGGAGCTGTTTTTT. It translates to CASSSDGTWELFF.

In this sample, this clonotype turned up many times. The chain recombines TRBV9 with TRBJ2-3, with 13 nucleotides matching TRBD2. The CDR3 contains 16 residues. J gave up 3 bases and V 0 bases, and 1 base lay outside the gene matches. CDR1 and CDR2 (germline): SGDLS, YYNGEE. CDR3 sequence reads: CASSVGTSGSTDTQYF. Here the CDR3 DNA reads TGTGCCAGCAGCGTAGGGACTAGCGGGAGTACAGATACGCAGTATTTT.

This clonotype was seen ten or more times. The chain links TRBV12-3 or TRBV12-4 to TRBJ2-1; TRBD1 matches 8 bases. The CDR3 has 15 amino acids. V trimming: 4 bases; J trimming: 4 bases; junction bases outside the gene matches: 6. CDR3 sequence (DNA): TGTGCCAGCAGTTCGGACAGGGCGGCATACAATGAGCAGTTCTTC. It is translated as CASSSDRAAYNEQFF.

This clonotype was seen many times. The chain joins TRBV5-1 to TRBJ2-7; 7 bases are shared with TRBD1. Looked up from germline, CDR1 is SGHRS and CDR2 is YFSETQ. The junction had 9 bases not matched to a gene; V was cut back by 3 bases and J by 6 bases. The CDR3 has 14 residues. CDR3 DNA: TGCGCCAGCAGCTCCGGACAGGTCTATTCCGAGCAGTACTTC. Translating it yields CASSSGQVYSEQYF.

This clonotype came up many times. Written as DNA, the CDR3 is TGTGCCAGCAGCTTAGATTTGGGGCGCGAGACCCAGTACTTC. The encoded protein is CASSLDLGRETQYF. The V gene is TRBV11-2, the J gene TRBJ2-5; tentatively, D is TRBD1 (5 bases). This CDR3 spans 14 amino acids. The germline V and J ends were trimmed by 0 bases and 5 bases, with 10 bases remaining between them. Germline V gene lookup returns CDR1 SGHAT and CDR2 FQNNGV. Combining the CDR3 with reference TRBV11-2 and TRBJ2-5 gives the whole variable domain EAGVAQSPRYKIIEKRQSVAFWCNPISGHATLYWYQQILGQGPKLLIQFQNNGVVDDSQLPKDRFSAERLKGVDSTLKIQPAKLEDSAVYLCASSLDLGRETQYFGPGTRLLVL.

This clonotype was seen a few times. V and J are TRBV20-1 and TRBJ2-1, with no clear D. V lost 1 base to trimming and J lost 5 bases, with 9 bases between them. This CDR3 has 13 amino acids. In germline, CDR1 is DFQATT, CDR2 SNEGSKA (reference sequence). CDR3 DNA: TGCAGTGCTAGAGGGGGAACACACAATGAGCAGTTCTTC. This codes for CSARGGTHNEQFF.

Many counts were recorded for this clonotype. The chain carries TRBV29-1 and TRBJ1-1; 7 nucleotides agree with TRBD1. The CDR3 sequence is 14 residues long. CDR1 and CDR2 from the germline V gene are SQVTM and ANQGSEA. The trim removed 0 bases at V and 1 base at J, leaving 2 bases unmatched. The CDR3 DNA follows: TGCAGCGTTGAAGATAGACAGGGGAACACTGAAGCTTTCTTT. Amino acid sequence: CSVEDRQGNTEAFF.

This clonotype has a count of ten or more. The V gene is TRBV28, the J gene TRBJ2-1; TRBD2 is a possible D gene (6 bases). The CDR3 totals 12 residues. Trimming left V 7 bases short and J 11 bases short, with 15 bases between. Germline V CDR1 and CDR2: MDHEN, SYDVKM. The CDR3 coding sequence is TGTGCCAGCACCCTAGTGGGAGGACAGCAGTTCTTC. It yields the protein CASTLVGGQQFF.

The table lists this clonotype with many counts. The V gene is TRBV5-1, the J gene TRBJ2-7, with 8 bases matching TRBD2. CDR3 length: 14 residues. Per the germline V gene, CDR1 is SGHRS and CDR2 is YFSETQ. V shed 5 bases, J shed 0 bases, and the junction held 4 bases outside the gene matches. CDR3: CASRSGGPSYEQYF. In DNA form, the CDR3 reads TGCGCCAGCAGATCGGGAGGGCCCTCCTACGAGCAGTACTTC.

This clonotype was seen ten or more times. The rearrangement links TRBV2 to TRBJ2-7; no clear D gene. The CDR3 is 11 residues long. The ends were cut back, 10 bases at V and 4 bases at J, with 11 bases in the middle. CDR1 SNHLY and CDR2 FYNNEI come from the germline V gene. This chain's CDR3 is CATSSIYEQYF. Written as DNA, the CDR3 is TGTGCCACAAGTTCCATATACGAGCAGTACTTC.

There are many counts of this clonotype. This chain links TRBV19 with TRBJ1-5, with D tentatively TRBD1 (5 bases). This CDR3 spans 13 amino acids. CDR1 is LNHDA and CDR2 is SQIVND in the germline V gene (reference sequence). The V and J ends lost 6 bases and 4 bases respectively, with 10 bases between them. The CDR3 protein is CASSPRENQPQHF. DNA of the CDR3: TGTGCCAGTAGCCCCAGGGAAAATCAGCCCCAGCATTTT.

Notes on this clonotype: This clone may be a read error of a much larger clone one base away. J is TRBJ2-7 and V is TRBV7-2, with D maybe TRBD1 (6 bases). Trimming stripped 6 bases from V and 3 bases from J, with 12 bases between. Germline V gives CDR1 SGHTA, CDR2 FQGNSA. CDR3 length: 13 residues. The CDR3 DNA follows: TGTGCCAGCAGGTCCCGGACAGTCTACGAGCAGTACTTC. Amino acids: CASRSRTVYEQYF.

This clonotype was recorded many times. The V call is TRBV7-8, the J call TRBJ1-1; D gene uncertain. The germline CDR1 and CDR2 sequences are SGHVS and FQNEAQ. Trimming stripped 1 base from V and 0 bases from J, with 9 bases between. This CDR3 spans 15 amino acids. CDR3 region: CASSLGRALNTEAFF. DNA of the CDR3: TGTGCCAGCAGCTTAGGTCGGGCCTTGAACACTGAAGCTTTCTTT. The full variable domain, in which reference TRBV7-8 and TRBJ1-1 provide the parts outside the CDR3, is GAGVSQSPRYKVAKRGQDVALRCDPISGHVSLFWYQQALGQGPEFLTYFQNEAQLDKSGLPSDRFFAERPEGSVSTLKIQRTQQEDSAVYLCASSLGRALNTEAFFGQGTRLTVV.

The chain links TRBV14 to TRBJ1-1, with TRBD1 matching 7 bases. The germline CDR1 and CDR2 sequences are SGHDN and FVKESK. The V and J ends lost 4 bases and 12 bases, in that order; junction bases with no gene match: 8. The CDR3 length is 12 residues. CDR3 residues: CASSPLRQGSFF. Here the CDR3 DNA reads TGTGCCAGCAGCCCGCTTAGACAGGGTTCTTTCTTT.

This clonotype was seen at least ten times. V usage is TRBV2 and J usage is TRBJ2-5, with D uncertain. Germline V gene lookup returns CDR1 SNHLY and CDR2 FYNNEI. The V gene lost 2 bases and the J gene lost 5 bases, with 12 bases spanning the gap. This CDR3 has 14 residues. CDR3 amino acids: CASSEQTLLETQYF. CDR3 nucleotides: TGTGCCAGCAGTGAACAGACCCTCCTCGAGACCCAGTACTTC. The whole variable domain, filled in from reference TRBV2 and TRBJ2-5, reads EPEVTQTPSHQVTQMGQEVILRCVPISNHLYFYWYRQILGQKVEFLVSFYNNEISEKSEIFDDQFSVERPDGSNFTLKIRSTKLEDSAMYFCASSEQTLLETQYFGPGTRLLVL.

The chain joins TRBV4-1 to TRBJ2-1; no firm D call. This CDR3 has 16 amino acids. Trimming shortened V by 0 bases and J by 3 bases, and 12 bases separated the two germline ends. Looked up from germline, CDR1 is MGHRA and CDR2 is YSYEKL. CDR3: CASSQDLMAGYNEQFF. DNA for the CDR3: TGCGCCAGCAGCCAAGATCTCATGGCAGGCTACAATGAGCAGTTCTTC.

The table lists this clonotype with many counts. The chain recombines TRBV11-3 with TRBJ2-2; 11 nucleotides match TRBD2. Germline values: CDR1 SGHNT, CDR2 YENEEA. The ends lost 5 bases at V and 3 bases at J; junction bases unmatched: 14. CDR3 length equals 19 residues. CDR3 protein: CASSPEGVLAGGDTGELFF. The CDR3, as DNA: TGTGCCAGCAGCCCAGAGGGGGTTCTAGCGGGAGGTGACACCGGGGAGCTGTTTTTT. Variable domain in full (rest from reference TRBV11-3 and TRBJ2-2): EAGVVQSPRYKIIEKKQPVAFWCNPISGHNTLYWYLQNLGQGPELLIRYENEEAVDDSQLPKDRFSAERLKGVDSTLKIQPAELGDSAVYLCASSPEGVLAGGDTGELFFGEGSRLTVL.

Many counts were recorded for this clonotype. The chain has TRBV7-2 and TRBJ1-1, with D unresolved. CDR1 and CDR2 (germline): SGHTA, FQGNSA. Trimming stripped 1 base from V and 4 bases from J, with 7 bases between. The CDR3 length is 13 residues. The CDR3 loop is CASSLDAVTEAFF. The CDR3 bases are TGTGCCAGCAGCTTAGACGCGGTCACTGAAGCTTTCTTT.